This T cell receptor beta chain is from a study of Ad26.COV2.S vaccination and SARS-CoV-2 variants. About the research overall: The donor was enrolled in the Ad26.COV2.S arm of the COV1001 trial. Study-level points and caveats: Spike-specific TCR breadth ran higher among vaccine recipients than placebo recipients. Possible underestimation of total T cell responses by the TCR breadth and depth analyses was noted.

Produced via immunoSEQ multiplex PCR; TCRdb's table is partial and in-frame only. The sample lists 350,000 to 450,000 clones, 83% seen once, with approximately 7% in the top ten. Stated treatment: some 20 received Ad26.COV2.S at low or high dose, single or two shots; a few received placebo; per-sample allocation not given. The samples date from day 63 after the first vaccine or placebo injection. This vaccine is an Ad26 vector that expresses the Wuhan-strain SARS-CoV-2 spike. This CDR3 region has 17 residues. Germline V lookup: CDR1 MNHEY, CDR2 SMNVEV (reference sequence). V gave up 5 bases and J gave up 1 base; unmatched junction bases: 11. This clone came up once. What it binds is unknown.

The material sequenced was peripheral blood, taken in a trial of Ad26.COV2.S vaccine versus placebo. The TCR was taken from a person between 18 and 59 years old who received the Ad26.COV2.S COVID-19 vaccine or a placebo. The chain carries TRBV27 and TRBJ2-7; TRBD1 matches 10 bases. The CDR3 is CASSDNPGQGRSYEQYF. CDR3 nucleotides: TGTGCCAGCAGTGACAATCCGGGACAGGGGCGTTCCTACGAGCAGTACTTC.